This TCR beta chain was recorded in a study of blood T cell repertoires in COVID-19. About the study: From the United States, Italy and Spain came samples of acute and convalescent COVID-19. Nucleic acid was either cDNA or gDNA, and it came from T cells, B-cell-depleted T cells, or PBMCs.

The germline V gene encodes CDR1 KGHSH and CDR2 LQKENI. Trimming pared 3 bases from V and 1 base from J, leaving 21 bases between. The CDR3 runs to 18 residues. Study processing details: Estimation of nucleated cell counts relied on the amplification of reference gene primers. This table comes from immunoSEQ multiplex PCR, and its TCRdb copy is limited to in-frame clones, with some not included. The DNA gave D and trimming, while V, J and clone size come from that table. The data show about 94,000 clones, 74% seen once. Followed over time, Seattle patients had been enrolled while infection was active.

Sequencing was performed on peripheral blood. The sequence was collected from an older man with COVID-19, enrolled during active disease. This chain connects TRBV18 to TRBJ1-1; D uncertain. CDR3 nucleotides: TGTGCCAGCTCACCGTGGAAACGACTACGGACGGCGAACACTGAAGCTTTCTTT. Amino acid sequence: CASSPWKRLRTANTEAFF.